Listed below are T cell receptor beta chains from one sample, sequenced in a study of blood T cell repertoires in COVID-19. Sequencing used immunoSEQ multiplex PCR; TCRdb keeps in-frame clones, though not all of them. The sample records under 250,000 clones, over 70% being singletons. Material for sequencing was peripheral blood. Receptors were obtained from a woman older than 75 with acute or convalescent COVID-19. CDR3s include the opening cysteine and the closing phenylalanine or tryptophan. The D gene is left open where the match is weak. Size tells how often a clone was seen (once, few, many) or the class of an expanded clone, and some rows leave it out.

d_gene,j_gene,abundance,v_gene,CDR3aa,CDR3nt
TRBD1,TRBJ2-2,once,TRBV7-3,CASSLGQGNTGELFF,TGTGCCAGCAGCTTGGGACAGGGGAACACCGGGGAGCTGTTTTTT
NA,TRBJ2-5,NA,TRBV11-2,CASSQAWETQYF,TGTGCCAGCAGCCAAGCGTGGGAGACCCAGTACTTC
TRBD2,TRBJ2-3,NA,TRBV6-1,CASSESGTSGFRATDTQYF,TGTGCCAGCAGTGAATCAGGGACTAGCGGGTTTAGGGCGACAGATACGCAGTATTTT
NA,TRBJ1-1,NA,TRBV18,CASSPGTLNQNTEAFF,TGTGCCAGCTCACCCGGGACACTCAATCAGAACACTGAAGCTTTCTTT
NA,TRBJ2-3,once,TRBV29-1,CSVERTGSQQYF,TGCAGCGTTGAACGCACAGGGAGTCAACAGTATTTT
NA,TRBJ2-1,NA,TRBV9,CASSARTASYNEQFF,TGTGCCAGCAGCGCCCGGACAGCCTCCTACAATGAGCAGTTCTTC
NA,TRBJ2-5,NA,TRBV6-5,CASQGETQYF,TGTGCCAGCCAGGGGGAGACCCAGTACTTC
TRBD1,TRBJ1-4,NA,TRBV19,CASSGTGRLPNEKLFF,TGTGCCAGTAGTGGGACAGGGAGGTTGCCTAATGAAAAACTGTTTTTT
TRBD1,TRBJ2-7,NA,TRBV2,CASRRTGVSYEQYF,TGTGCCAGCAGAAGGACAGGGGTCTCCTACGAGCAGTACTTC
NA,TRBJ1-5,NA,TRBV19,CASSTPVRSPQHF,TGTGCCAGTAGTACCCCCGTGAGGTCGCCCCAGCATTTT
NA,TRBJ1-3,NA,TRBV6-5,CASRGWDSGNTIYF,TGTGCCAGCCGGGGGTGGGATTCTGGAAACACCATATATTTT
NA,TRBJ1-5,NA,TRBV7-2,CASSLYPAGSQPQHF,TGTGCCAGCAGCTTGTACCCGGCGGGGAGTCAGCCCCAGCATTTT
NA,TRBJ1-1,few,TRBV2,CASSGNAGVGAEAFF,TGTGCCAGCAGTGGGAATGCAGGGGTTGGGGCTGAAGCTTTCTTT
NA,TRBJ1-5,NA,TRBV5-1,CASSAEPEGNQPQHF,TGCGCCAGCAGCGCCGAACCAGAGGGCAATCAGCCCCAGCATTTT
TRBD2,TRBJ2-1,NA,TRBV7-9,CASSLVLGSGSFNEQFF,TGTGCCAGCAGCTTAGTTCTGGGTAGCGGGAGCTTCAATGAGCAGTTCTTC
TRBD1,TRBJ1-2,NA,TRBV6-5,CASRTTGGSGYTF,TGTGCCAGCAGAACCACAGGGGGCTCTGGCTACACCTTC
TRBD2,TRBJ2-7,NA,TRBV9,CASSVATGTSGRGGEQYF,TGTGCCAGCAGCGTAGCTACCGGGACTAGCGGGAGGGGCGGGGAGCAGTACTTC
TRBD1,TRBJ1-5,NA,TRBV7-9,CASSSVHTKGQGSNQPQHF,TGTGCCAGCAGCTCCGTACACACCAAGGGACAGGGGAGCAATCAGCCCCAGCATTTT
NA,TRBJ2-2,NA,TRBV18,CASSPEVGELFF,TGTGCCAGCTCACCAGAGGTCGGGGAGCTGTTTTTT
TRBD2,TRBJ2-1,NA,TRBV11-2,CASSPGGLAGVYRDEQFF,TGTGCCAGCAGCCCAGGGGGGCTAGCGGGAGTATACCGCGATGAGCAGTTCTTC